Below, 10 T cell receptor beta chains from the same sample are listed, as sequenced in a study of blood T cell repertoires in COVID-19. Produced via immunoSEQ multiplex PCR; TCRdb's table is partial and in-frame only. The sample holds tens of thousands of clones, around four fifths seen once. Source material: peripheral blood. Receptor source: a human donor in a cohort sampled during active COVID-19.

This chain uses TRBV4-2 with TRBJ1-6; D uncertain. Germline V gene lookup returns CDR1 LGHNA and CDR2 YNFKEQ. V was shortened by 0 bases and J by 6 bases, with 18 bases between the two germline ends. The CDR3 is 18 residues long. The CDR3 loop reads CASSQDRLLAVGNSPLHF. DNA for the CDR3: TGTGCCAGCAGCCAAGATCGGCTATTGGCGGTGGGTAATTCACCCCTCCACTTT.

This clone was picked up one time. The rearrangement joins TRBV2 to TRBJ2-4; 7 bases line up with TRBD2. The ends lost 6 bases at V and 0 bases at J; junction bases unmatched: 5. Germline V gene data show CDR1 as SNHLY and CDR2 as FYNNEI. There are 15 residues in the CDR3. CDR3 nucleotide sequence: TGTGCCAGCAGCGATGCGGGGGTAGCCAAAAACATTCAGTACTTC. It translates to CASSDAGVAKNIQYF.

In this sample, this clone turned up a few times. The chain employs TRBV7-8 and TRBJ1-2; D is unclear. V was shortened by 1 base and J by 2 bases, with 8 bases between the two germline ends. From germline, CDR1 is SGHVS and CDR2 FQNEAQ. The CDR3 extends over 14 amino acids. CDR3 in amino acids: CASSLEWENYGYTF. Written as DNA, the CDR3 is TGTGCCAGCAGCTTAGAATGGGAGAACTATGGCTACACCTTC.

This clone has only one observation. The chain couples TRBV3-1 (or the pseudogene TRBV3-2) to TRBJ2-5; possibly TRBD1 for D (6 bases). CDR3 size: 13 residues. Germline V gene data show CDR1 as LGHDT and CDR2 as YNNKEL (reference sequence). Trimming pared 4 bases from V and 5 bases from J, leaving 11 bases between. The CDR3, as DNA: TGTGCCAGCAGCCGAGGGGGTGGGGAGACCCAGTACTTC. As protein: CASSRGGGETQYF.

The chain recombines TRBV7-9 with TRBJ2-6; possibly TRBD1 for D (5 bases). The CDR3 is made up of 16 amino acids. Trimming took off 3 bases at V and 4 bases at J, with 13 bases between the two ends. Germline values: CDR1 SEHNR, CDR2 FQNEAQ (reference sequence). In DNA, the CDR3 is TGTGCCAGCAGCTTTGGAACAGGCAGGGGGGCCAACGTCCTGACTTTC. Translated: CASSFGTGRGANVLTF.

This rearrangement joins TRBV11-2 to TRBJ2-3, with D perhaps matching TRBD2 (6 bases). The germline V gene encodes CDR1 SGHAT and CDR2 FQNNGV. CDR3 length: 16 amino acids. The V and J ends lost 1 base and 4 bases respectively, with 15 bases between them. The CDR3 sequence: CASSLAGGLFSDTQYF. The CDR3 DNA reads as TGTGCCAGCAGCTTAGCCGGAGGGCTTTTCTCAGATACGCAGTATTTT. Filled out from reference TRBV11-2 and TRBJ2-3, the complete variable domain reads EAGVAQSPRYKIIEKRQSVAFWCNPISGHATLYWYQQILGQGPKLLIQFQNNGVVDDSQLPKDRFSAERLKGVDSTLKIQPAKLEDSAVYLCASSLAGGLFSDTQYFGPGTRLTVL.

The chain uses TRBV11-3 and TRBJ1-2; D remains unclear. The germline CDR1 and CDR2 sequences are SGHNT and YENEEA. CDR3 length: 17 amino acids. V lost 5 bases to trimming and J lost 0 bases, with 19 bases between them. For the CDR3, the DNA is TGTGCCAGCAGCCCGACCGGGGAAAGAGATTCTAACTATGGCTACACCTTC. The encoded protein is CASSPTGERDSNYGYTF.

The rearrangement uses TRBV7-5 and TRBJ2-7; TRBD2 reflects the table's D call only, with no check against the DNA. TRBV7-5 is a pseudogene segment. CDR3 length equals 14 residues. CDR3 in amino acids: CVRSPRRGLYEQYF. The DNA for the CDR3 is TGTGTCAGAAGCCCCCGGAGGGGCCTCTACGAGCAGTACTTC.

This clone was seen just once. V gene TRBV11-2 combines with J gene TRBJ2-3; 7 positions agree with TRBD2. The CDR3 spans 16 residues. Germline V gene lookup returns CDR1 SGHAT and CDR2 FQNNGV. J gave up 1 base and V 2 bases, and 6 bases lay outside the gene matches. The CDR3 is CASSLTGGGRTDTQYF. The CDR3 bases are TGTGCCAGCAGCTTAACTGGGGGAGGGCGCACAGATACGCAGTATTTT.

This clone is categorized as medium-sized. The V and J genes are TRBV6-1 and TRBJ1-2; perhaps TRBD1 as D (5 bases). CDR1 is MNHNS and CDR2 is SASEGT in the germline V gene. This CDR3 comprises 15 residues. Trimming removed 1 base from V and 2 bases from J, with 11 bases in between. CDR3: CASSEVEGINYGYTF. As DNA, the CDR3 is TGTGCCAGCAGTGAAGTGGAGGGGATAAACTATGGCTACACCTTC.